The T cell receptor (beta chain) described here comes from a study of blood T cell repertoires in COVID-19. Study-level information: COVID-19 samples collected from the United States, Italy and Spain covered acute and convalescent phases. In each case, the material was cDNA or gDNA derived from T cells, B-cell-depleted T cells, or PBMCs.

Donors in Cohort 3 counted as recovered after two negative PCRs, clearance, or symptom resolution. Repertoires were generated with immunoSEQ multiplex PCR, while TCRdb's copy carries only in-frame clones and drops some. The data show 200,000 to 250,000 clones, 84% seen once. Between the trimmed V and J ends, which lost 2 bases and 8 bases, there was a span of 12 bases. The CDR3 consists of 13 residues. Germline V gene sequence: CDR1 KGHSH, CDR2 LQKENI. The sequence was collected from a woman aged 35 to 49 who had recovered from COVID-19. The chain employs TRBV18 and TRBJ1-1; tentative D call: TRBD1 (5 bases). Sequencing input: PBMCs or T cells enriched from blood (not recorded which). CDR3 in DNA: TGTGCCAGCTCACCAAATGGAGGGGACGAAGCTTTCTTT. This encodes CASSPNGGDEAFF.